This entry concerns a single T cell receptor (beta chain). Its antigen is as yet unknown. This sample is drawn from a study of T cell responses to AZD1222 COVID-19 vaccine. Study-level background: It was second doses at about 4 or about 12 weeks that were pooled. Findings and limits, study-wide: Possibly, clonal diversity was underestimated; donors were largely white British and included more females. The study found Spike-specific TCR breadth and depth rose after two AZD1222 doses. Baseline seropositives among AZD1222 recipients totaled only six.

Data came from immunoSEQ multiplex PCR; TCRdb stores just in-frame clones and leaves some out. The table includes about 100,000 clones, approximately 84% detected once. Germline V CDR1 and CDR2: MDHEN, SYDVKM. The junction had 7 bases not matched to a gene; V was cut back by 5 bases and J by 10 bases. The CDR3 covers 12 residues. The rearrangement links TRBV28 to TRBJ1-2; 7 bases agree with TRBD1. This TCR was recovered from an adult in good health. The material was peripheral blood, obtained on day 0 of AZD1222 vaccination. Here the CDR3 DNA reads TGTGCCAGCAGTGCAAAAACAGGGGTCTACACCTTC. Translated, it gives CASSAKTGVYTF.